A selection of T cell receptor beta chains follows, all from one sample in a study of T cells in Graves' hyperthyroidism and ophthalmopathy. TCRdb reprocessed the multiplex PCR reads via MiXCR and lists one record per CDR3 protein. The data hold 450,000 to 650,000 distinct CDR3 sequences, with about 14% observed a single time. Sequenced input: blood. Receptors were obtained from a woman aged 18-29 years with Graves' ophthalmopathy. Each CDR3 is given with its conserved first and last residue. Some rows mark clone size as missing; the rest say once, few, many or name a class of expanded clone.

cdr3_length | v_call | clone_size | cdr3_aa
17 | TRBV3-1 | many | CASSQGLAAHHSYEQYF
18 | TRBV9 | NA | CASSFPQGANSGANVLTF
13 | TRBV12-3/TRBV12-4 | few | CASSKAMGEKLFF
18 | TRBV7-8 | few | CASSLALAGGSNTGELFF
12 | TRBV7-9 | many | CASSRSGNEQFF
12 | TRBV24-1 | NA | CATGWNTGELFF
16 | TRBV5-1 | many | CASSGTSGRGRETQYF
14 | TRBV19 | few | CATHNKYMRDGYTF
13 | TRBV14 | many | CASSPTTNQPQHF
14 | TRBV20-1 | few | CSARDEREYGELFF
13 | TRBV7-9 | NA | CASPLDGTYTQYF
13 | TRBV28 | NA | CASSSGGPEGYTF
16 | TRBV18 | NA | CASSPMEQGSTGELFF
15 | TRBV6-5 | NA | CASSYSAGVVYEQYF
14 | TRBV11-2 | many | CASSQAVEPDTQYF
15 | TRBV7-2 | many | CASSRVGTWREKLFF
15 | TRBV20-1 | many | CSALRTVRPQETQYF
14 | TRBV24-1 | many | CATSDSASSYEQYF
15 | TRBV30 | many | CAWSVTRGFSYEQYF
13 | TRBV20-1 | many | CSAEGQGTYEQYF
14 | TRBV18 | NA | CASSPRTPNYEQYF
14 | TRBV28 | once | CASRSGTGGGEQYF
14 | TRBV3-1 | NA | CASSLQGGGGEQFF
14 | TRBV7-2 | many | CASSLAPGNQPQHF
15 | TRBV7-2 | NA | CASSTDSLETNEQFF